Listed here is a single T cell receptor (beta chain). In the original analysis: Reference gene primer amplification gave nucleated cell count estimates. Data came from immunoSEQ multiplex PCR; TCRdb stores just in-frame clones and leaves some out. From that table come the V and J calls and clone size; the DNA was used to work out D and trimming. The repertoire holds about 210,000 clones, with around 83% as singletons. The sample originates from a study of blood T cell repertoires in COVID-19. Across the whole study: COVID-19 samples, acute and convalescent, were from the United States, Italy and Spain. PBMCs, B-cell-depleted T cells, or T cells provided the cDNA or gDNA that made up the material.

This CDR3 is 15 amino acids long. V was clipped by 4 bases and J by 4 bases; unmatched bases: 7. CDR1 and CDR2 (germline): SQVTM, ANQGSEA. This clonotype originated in a man aged 45 to 65 with active or convalescent COVID-19. Input material: peripheral blood. The chain links TRBV29-1 to TRBJ1-2; 12 nucleotides match TRBD1. CDR3 loop: CSVAGQGASSYGYTF. CDR3 DNA sequence: TGCAGCGTTGCGGGACAGGGGGCCAGTAGCTATGGCTACACCTTC.